Sequencing of this TCR beta chain was carried out in a study of OX40 agonist ivuxolimab in advanced cancers. The wider study: A mean age of around 66 years, range about 20 to 90, was recorded, and approximately 85% were male.

Trimming took 7 bases from V and 3 from J, leaving 13 bases between them. The CDR3 covers 12 residues. Germline CDR1 reads SQVTM; CDR2 reads ANQGSEA. It was autoimmune disease history or systemic immunosuppression that excluded patients. The repertoire was sequenced with immunoSEQ multiplex PCR; TCRdb's copy has only in-frame clones and lacks some. The sample contains about 79,000 clones, about 88% of which appear only once. The V and J genes are TRBV29-1 and TRBJ2-7, with D possibly TRBD1 on 5 matching bases. The sequence was collected from an adult with an advanced solid tumor such as melanoma, head and neck, liver or kidney cancer. This specimen was CD4+ or CD8+ T cells sorted from blood, taken in a trial of the OX40 agonist ivuxolimab. In nucleotides, the CDR3 is TGCAGCGCTACGCGACAGAACTACGAGCAGTACTTC. Encoded protein: CSATRQNYEQYF.